The 17 T cell receptor beta chains below were found in one sample sequenced in a study of OX40 agonist ivuxolimab in advanced cancers. The table came from immunoSEQ multiplex PCR; TCRdb's copy has only in-frame clones and leaves some out. The sample includes 100,000 or so clones, more than 75% of them seen just once. The specimen comprised CD4+ or CD8+ T cells sorted from blood, sampled in a trial of the OX40 agonist ivuxolimab. The receptors shown here come from an adult with an advanced solid tumor such as melanoma, head and neck, liver or kidney cancer.

CDR3 protein: CASSIEGPPYSNQPQHF. In DNA, the CDR3 is TGTGCCAGTAGTATAGAAGGGCCACCCTATAGCAATCAGCCCCAGCATTTT. This sequence joins TRBV19 and TRBJ1-5; D gene uncertain. V lost 0 bases to trimming and J lost 0 bases, with 12 bases between them. The germline gives CDR1 LNHDA, CDR2 SQIVND (reference sequence). The CDR3 runs 17 residues.

This clone occurred once. The chain has TRBV5-1 and TRBJ1-1; 8 nucleotides agree with TRBD1. V gave up 4 bases and J gave up 3 bases; unmatched junction bases: 8. The germline V gene has CDR1 SGHRS and CDR2 YFSETQ. The CDR3 has 15 amino acids. CDR3 region: CASSAGGVRDTEAFF. The CDR3 DNA reads as TGCGCCAGCAGCGCAGGGGGCGTTAGGGACACTGAAGCTTTCTTT.

The sample holds one count of this clone. This chain connects TRBV5-4 to TRBJ2-3; TRBD1 or TRBD2 may be the D gene (7 bases each). Looked up from germline, CDR1 is SGHNT and CDR2 is YYREEE (reference sequence). The CDR3 is 16 amino acids. Trimming removed 4 bases from V and 1 base from J, with 16 bases in between. CDR3: CASSQGGAAGTDTQYF. The CDR3 DNA follows: TGTGCCAGCAGCCAGGGGGGGGCGGCCGGCACAGATACGCAGTATTTT.

This clone was counted a single time. The rearrangement joins TRBV2 to TRBJ1-4, with D unclear. The germline CDR1 and CDR2 sequences are SNHLY and FYNNEI. The CDR3 consists of 13 residues. The germline V and J ends were trimmed by 9 bases and 0 bases, with 8 bases remaining between them. CDR3 nucleotides: TGTGCCAGTTGGCCTCCAACTAATGAAAAACTGTTTTTT. Translating it yields CASWPPTNEKLFF.

The chain employs TRBV5-1 and TRBJ1-2; D uncertain. Germline V gene data show CDR1 as SGHRS and CDR2 as YFSETQ. Trimming stripped 2 bases from V and 4 bases from J, with 9 bases between. The CDR3 is 13 amino acids. The CDR3 reads CASSFRLSYGYTF. As DNA, the CDR3 is TGCGCCAGCAGCTTTAGGCTGAGCTATGGCTACACCTTC.

Regarding this clone: At one of its ends the junction is not consistent with the germline gene, which may arise from a read error. This chain joins TRBV5-4 and TRBJ1-2, with D possibly being TRBD1 (6 bases). There are 14 residues in the CDR3. Germline lookup yields CDR1 SGHNT and CDR2 YYREEE (reference sequence). The CDR3 DNA reads as TGTGCCAGCACCTTGGACAGTCCTAACTATGGCTACACCTTC. Its protein product is CASTLDSPNYGYTF.

The chain is built from TRBV19 and TRBJ1-2; D gene uncertain. Germline V gene sequence: CDR1 LNHDA, CDR2 SQIVND (reference sequence). V was clipped by 0 bases and J by 7 bases, with 9 bases between them. The CDR3 is 13 amino acids. CDR3 coding DNA: TGTGCCAGTAGTATAGAGCGACTGGGTGGCTACACCTTC. This gives the protein CASSIERLGGYTF.

About this clone itself: The sample holds other DNA sequences that translate to the same CDR3. The chain couples TRBV5-1 to TRBJ2-5; D perhaps matches TRBD1 (5 bases). Trimming pared 0 bases from V and 2 bases from J, leaving 8 bases between. CDR3 size: 14 residues. CDR1 SGHRS and CDR2 YFSETQ come from the germline V gene. The CDR3 nucleotides are TGCGCCAGCAGCTTGGGCCCAGGGCAAGAGACCCAGTACTTC. Residues: CASSLGPGQETQYF.

V and J are TRBV11-3 and TRBJ2-2; D is ambiguous. CDR3 length equals 12 residues. Germline CDR1 is SGHNT and CDR2 is YENEEA. The germline V and J ends were trimmed by 4 bases and 3 bases, with 3 bases remaining between them. The DNA of the CDR3 is TGTGCCAGCAGCTCCCACACCGGGGAGCTGTTTTTT. It encodes CASSSHTGELFF.

This clone was picked up a small number of times. V and J are TRBV9 and TRBJ2-7; D assignment may be TRBD1 or TRBD2 (5 bases each). Germline-derived CDR1 and CDR2 are SGDLS and YYNGEE. CDR3 length equals 14 residues. Trimming took off 3 bases at V and 6 bases at J, with 16 bases between the two ends. The CDR3: CASSAAGRVGEQYF. The CDR3 nucleotides are TGTGCCAGCAGCGCCGCGGGCAGGGTGGGCGAGCAGTACTTC.

The rearrangement uses TRBV6-1 and TRBJ2-1; 8 bases map to TRBD1. Germline V CDR1 and CDR2: MNHNS, SASEGT. This CDR3 has 15 residues. V lost 0 bases and J lost 7; bases outside the gene matches: 5. CDR3 nucleotides: TGTGCCAGCAGTGAAGCGGGGACAGGATCTAATGAGCAGTTCTTC. It is translated as CASSEAGTGSNEQFF.

This rearrangement joins TRBV2 to TRBJ1-6; 7 bases line up with TRBD1. CDR3 size: 13 residues. V trimming: 8 bases; J trimming: 8 bases; junction bases outside the gene matches: 6. CDR1 is SNHLY and CDR2 is FYNNEI in the germline V gene. The CDR3 sequence is CASQTGNDSPLHF. In nucleotides, the CDR3 is TGTGCCAGCCAGACAGGGAATGATTCACCCCTCCACTTT.

This clone was counted once. The genes are TRBV5-6 and TRBJ1-5; D not certain. Germline V CDR1 and CDR2: SGHDT, YYEEEE. CDR3 length: 15 amino acids. Between the trimmed V and J ends, which lost 0 bases and 0 bases, there was a span of 7 bases. CDR3 region: CASSLAGYSNQPQHF. CDR3 sequence (DNA): TGTGCCAGCAGCTTGGCCGGATATAGCAATCAGCCCCAGCATTTT. Looking up the rest from reference TRBV5-6 and TRBJ1-5 gives the full variable domain: DAGVTQSPTHLIKTRGQQVTLRCSPKSGHDTVSWYQQALGQGPQFIFQYYEEEERQRGNFPDRFSGHQFPNYSSELNVNALLLGDSALYLCASSLAGYSNQPQHFGDGTRLSIL.

This rearrangement joins TRBV7-2 to TRBJ1-6, with 7 positions matching TRBD1. The CDR3 consists of 13 residues. V trimming: 1 base; J trimming: 16 bases; junction bases outside the gene matches: 7. From germline, CDR1 is SGHTA and CDR2 FQGNSA. In nucleotides, the CDR3 is TGTGCCAGCAGCTTAGTGAGGGGACAGCTTCTCCACTTT. It encodes CASSLVRGQLLHF.

The chain combines TRBV7-9 with TRBJ1-4, with 9 bases aligning to TRBD1. The CDR3 consists of 14 residues. With V trimmed by 6 bases and J by 7 bases, 6 bases remained unmatched. The germline V gene has CDR1 SEHNR and CDR2 FQNEAQ (reference sequence). The CDR3 coding sequence is TGTGCCAGCAGTTCGGACAGGGGAAGTGAAAAACTGTTTTTT. Residues: CASSSDRGSEKLFF.

This clone has only a few counts. V usage is TRBV5-4 and J usage is TRBJ2-5; a weak D match, TRBD2 (6 bases). The CDR3 runs 14 residues. V lost 6 bases to trimming and J lost 2 bases, with 14 bases between them. The germline V gene encodes CDR1 SGHNT and CDR2 YYREEE (reference sequence). The CDR3 sequence: CASMYRGGQETQYF. The CDR3 nucleotides are TGTGCCAGCATGTATCGTGGGGGGCAAGAGACCCAGTACTTC.

A single count supports this clone. V is TRBV28 and J is TRBJ1-2; D is unresolved. V lost 3 bases, J lost 4 bases, and 12 bases lay in between. CDR1 and CDR2 from the germline V gene are MDHEN and SYDVKM. The CDR3 is made up of 14 amino acids. The CDR3 DNA reads TGTGCCAGCAGTTTCTTAGCTGCCCTCTATGGCTACACCTTC. Encoded protein: CASSFLAALYGYTF.